This T cell receptor (beta chain) was identified during a study of neurological immune-mediated disorders. Study-wide findings and caveats: None of the CDR3 amino acid sequences of expanded clones were shared across subjects, and this suggested private repertoires in all groups.

MiXCR, run by TCRdb on the 5' RACE reads, gives a single entry per CDR3 protein. The sample shows about 16,000 distinct CDR3 sequences, less than 25% of them seen only once. This clonotype occurred many times. The antigen remains undetermined. PBMCs numbering 2 million and stored at -80 C yielded the unsorted libraries. This sequence originates from a man aged 50-59 years in good health. The sequencing input was PBMCs.

CDR3 residues: CASSLGLAAFRIDTQYF. The DNA of the CDR3 is TGCGCCAGCAGCTTGGGACTAGCGGCATTTAGGATAGATACGCAGTATTTT. J is TRBJ2-3 and V is TRBV5-1; 9 nucleotides line up with TRBD2. The CDR3 length is 17 residues. The germline V gene has CDR1 SGHRS and CDR2 YFSETQ. The V and J ends lost 0 bases and 5 bases, in that order; junction bases with no gene match: 10.